These T cell receptor beta chains were read from a single sample in a study of blood T cell repertoires in COVID-19. Clones were read by immunoSEQ multiplex PCR, and TCRdb kept only the in-frame ones, dropping some. The data contain 150,000 or so clones, about 81% of them singletons. Sequenced: peripheral blood. Receptors originate from a human donor in a cohort sampled during active COVID-19. The conserved cysteine and the conserved F or W are not part of the CDR3 here.

>TRBJ1-2|TRBV6-2/TRBV6-3
ASSSDSSYT
>TRBJ2-5|TRBV29-1
STTGGETQY
>TRBJ1-5|TRBV7-9
ASSPGALGASQPQH
>TRBJ2-7|TRBV10-3
AISEEGRQY
>TRBJ2-5|TRBV28
ASSSGGTSYQETQY
>TRBJ2-7|TRBV27
ASSRGTVWYEQY
>TRBJ1-1|TRBV30
AWTQITGTSEAF
>TRBJ2-7|TRBV19
ASSTLAGGGEQY
>TRBJ1-2|TRBV19
ASVTGPGGYT
>TRBJ1-5|TRBV18
ASSLARNNQPQH
>TRBJ2-3|TRBV4-3
ASSQDRGGVGTDTQY
>TRBJ2-3|TRBV3-1/TRBV3-2
ASSQEGSGRSTDTQY
>TRBJ2-2|TRBV9
ASSVGDFGELF
>TRBJ2-3|TRBV9
ASSIASRADTQY
>TRBJ2-3|TRBV19
ASSRGTSGNTDTQY
>TRBJ2-7|TRBV13
ASSSPPSDEQY
>TRBJ1-5|TRBV18
ASSPGDVGRFPQH
>TRBJ1-3|TRBV5-6
ASSSGVGNTIY
>TRBJ1-1|TRBV5-4
ASQPWGATGGTEAF
>TRBJ2-2|TRBV10-2
ASIGLAGGPLPGELF
>TRBJ2-2|TRBV7-2
ASSLVPGTGELF
>TRBJ2-1|TRBV14
ASSPRTGWGDEQF
>TRBJ1-2|TRBV28
ASSLSGTGYT
>TRBJ1-6|TRBV7-2
ASSLDFGQGSYNSPLH
>TRBJ2-2|TRBV7-2
ASSLGLAGTGELF
>TRBJ1-2|TRBV9
ASSVEERYT
>TRBJ1-5|TRBV5-6
ASSPGQMKPQH
>TRBJ2-5|TRBV30
AWSYGLPETQY
>TRBJ2-7|TRBV6-1
ASSEVGFEQY
>TRBJ2-5|TRBV11-2
ASSGGQGYQETQY
>TRBJ2-2|TRBV6-2/TRBV6-3
ASSYRRSTSGTGELF
>TRBJ1-5|TRBV25-1
ASSESVSNQPQH
>TRBJ1-3|TRBV19
ASSNRTVSGNTIY
>TRBJ2-1|TRBV5-8
ASSQGDLYNEQF
>TRBJ2-2|TRBV7-9
ASGFPGAGELF
>TRBJ1-1|TRBV7-2
ASSLVSDRGTEAF
>TRBJ2-1|TRBV15
ATSRDLEGEQF
>TRBJ2-5|TRBV27
ASGSSGGLGYETQY
>TRBJ1-1|TRBV12-5
ASGLRGVNTEAF
>TRBJ1-4|TRBV4-1
ASSPTVHNEKLF
>TRBJ1-2|TRBV19
ASSKTGGSYGYT